The T cell receptor (beta chain) under discussion was sequenced for a study of shared clonotypes between healthy human individuals. For the study at large: Three plates each covered CD4 naive and memory; CD8 naive two, CD8 memory one.

Data came from immunoSEQ multiplex PCR; TCRdb stores just in-frame clones and leaves some out. The sample shows roughly 220,000 clones, just over 65% of them seen only once. This clone was counted between two and nine times. The source is a man aged 25-45 years in good health. Sample: memory CD4+ T cells sorted from blood. Subset described: CD45RA-negative fraction.

CDR3: CASRIGLGVGELFF. The CDR3 region has the DNA TGTGCCAGCAGGATCGGTCTAGGTGTCGGGGAGCTGTTTTTT. The rearrangement links TRBV27 to TRBJ2-2; D is unresolved. Per the germline V gene, CDR1 is MNHEY and CDR2 is SMNVEV (reference sequence). This CDR3 has 14 amino acids. Trimming removed 6 bases from V and 7 bases from J, with 15 bases in between.